This T cell receptor (beta chain) stems from a study of T cell responses to AZD1222 COVID-19 vaccine. Investigators merged groups given second doses at roughly 4 or roughly 12 weeks. Study outcomes and limitations: Scientists sampled the repertoires only once the peak T cell response had passed. The donors showed a predominance of white British ancestry and of females, with possible underestimation of clonal diversity.

CDR3 size: 13 residues. V was trimmed by 4 bases and J by 7 bases, leaving 8 bases between them. CDR1 is SGHAT, CDR2 FQNNGV, per germline. In the case of this clone: The antigen is not known.

Libraries were prepared by immunoSEQ multiplex PCR; TCRdb keeps only in-frame clonotypes and omits some of them. The sample lists about 120,000 clones, roughly 82% occurring once. This receptor was obtained from an adult who received the AZD1222 COVID-19 vaccine. V is TRBV11-2 and J is TRBJ1-6; D unresolved. Sequencing used peripheral blood, obtained 28 days after the second AZD1222 dose. CDR3 loop: CASSSFRNSPLHF. Written as DNA, the CDR3 is TGTGCCAGCAGCTCCTTTAGGAATTCACCCCTCCACTTT.